The T cell receptor (beta chain) under discussion was sequenced for a study of blood T cell repertoires in COVID-19. The CDR3 has 14 residues. Trimming stripped 0 bases from V and 1 base from J, with 6 bases between. CDR1 and CDR2 from the germline V gene are SEHNR and FQNEAQ (reference sequence). The repertoire was sequenced with immunoSEQ multiplex PCR; TCRdb's copy has only in-frame clones and lacks some. The profile shows about 140,000 clones, roughly 81% of them singletons. The chain links TRBV7-9 to TRBJ2-5; D not resolved. The receptor's source is a woman between 45 and 60 years old with active or convalescent COVID-19. The source material was peripheral blood. The CDR3: CASSLAGSQETQYF. The CDR3 coding sequence is TGTGCCAGCAGCTTAGCGGGCAGCCAAGAGACCCAGTACTTC.